Sequencing of this T cell receptor beta chain was carried out in a study of shared clonotypes between healthy human individuals. Study-wide background: A few men and a couple of women, aged 18 to 49, were donors.

Those who donated, Caucasian adults without exception, all lived in Nashville, Tennessee. J was trimmed by 5 bases and V by 1 base; bases with no gene match: 5. The CDR3 runs 16 residues. Germline V gene sequence: CDR1 SGHTA, CDR2 FQGNSA. At a deep level, the assay was run. Every subset had its genomic DNA shared out evenly among several immunoSEQ plates. The table came from immunoSEQ multiplex PCR; TCRdb's copy has only in-frame clones and leaves some out. The sample gives approximately 460,000 clones, roughly three quarters of which show up once; around 11% is in the top ten. This clone was observed once.

This sequence joins TRBV7-2 and TRBJ1-4; TRBD1 aligns across 9 bases. This receptor was identified in a woman aged 40 to 49 in good health. Some clones in this sample may be carry-over from other donors' samples. Sequencing was done on a sample of PBMCs. CDR3 region: CASSLGDRGKNEKLFF. CDR3 in DNA: TGTGCCAGCAGCTTAGGAGACAGGGGGAAGAATGAAAAACTGTTTTTT.